What follows describes a single T cell receptor (beta chain). This clone was recorded a few times. The target of this receptor is not known. Base qualities are not provided; no much larger clone lies one nucleotide away. The data are from a study of T cell responses to AZD1222 COVID-19 vaccine (dated by TCRdb to about 2021). For context, the study as a whole: A total of about 230 trial participants underwent TCR sequencing, of whom 207 received two doses of AZD1222 and some 26 received two doses of the MenACWY control vaccine. Enrollment into the trials was organized by age into subgroups of 18-55, 56-69 and 70-plus years, and those subgroups contained about 160, 30 and 59 TCR-sequenced participants, respectively.

Overall study outcomes, separate from this receptor: The 56-69-year group was small, and its depth increase did not reach significance, likely because of low power. No day 14 peak-response samples were available, so repertoires were characterized only after the peak T cell response. Epitopes outside the regions mutated in the B.1.351 and B.1.1.7 variants were reportedly recognized by nearly half of the unique spike-specific TCRs. Spike-specific TCR breadth and depth rose significantly after two AZD1222 doses compared with day 0 and with MenACWY recipients. Conclusions about previously exposed vaccinees are limited because only five or six AZD1222 recipients were SARS-CoV-2 seropositive at baseline. Most participants were white British and females outnumbered males, and the authors suggested that clonal diversity may have been underestimated. CD4 TCRs associated with the vaccine covered the entire spike protein, and the dominant responses were in regions 160-218 and 743-854.

The time point label of this sample denotes: about 28 days (+/-7) after the second vaccine dose. AZD1222 recipients whose second dose came at about 4 weeks and those whose second dose came at about 12 weeks were combined into one group, since spike-specific TCR depth and breadth did not differ between the two schedules. The vaccinee samples were drawn from two UK trials, COV001 and COV002, one of which was a single-blind randomized controlled phase 2/3 trial testing AZD1222 (ChAdOx1 nCoV-19) in healthy adults. For TCRbeta chain sequencing, PBMC samples from trial participants were taken at day 0 and at day 28 after the second dose. The CDR3 has 16 amino acids, counting the end cysteine and phenylalanine. Just CDR3 DNA is preserved here, 48 bases in frame from base 1. Based on the germline V gene, the CDR1 and CDR2 sequences are SGHAT and FQNNGV. The junction shows trimming of 3 bases on V and 4 bases on J, plus 19 bases between the germline ends.

The CDR3 regions of human TCRbeta chains were analyzed by immunosequencing. Processing in the source paper ran as follows. Repertoire TCRs were matched against a reference library of SARS-CoV-2-specific TCRs generated with the MIRA antigen-specificity platform. Breadth was defined as the fraction of unique TCRs that were SARS-CoV-2-associated. Depth was defined as the fraction of total T cells that were SARS-CoV-2-associated. Using the MIRA data, every spike-specific TCR was mapped to the spike region that the TCR reacted to and assigned to either a CD4 or a CD8 class. Log10-transformed breadth and depth values were compared by one-way ANOVA with Sidak's multiple comparisons tests. TCRdb mirrors the immuneACCESS table, restricted to in-frame sequences. Some clones are absent from its copies; in checked studies, under half trace to an unresolved V gene, and the reason for the others is unknown. The DNA gave D and trimming, while V, J and clone size come from that table. The sample table contains tens of thousands of clones; only one count was recorded for approximately 89% of them. Around 30% of the sample rests with the top ten.

This TCR was recovered from an adult who received the AZD1222 COVID-19 vaccine. The V gene is TRBV11-2 and the J gene is TRBJ2-7; matching of 5 bases hints at TRBD2 as the D gene. Sample: peripheral blood, taken 28 days after the second AZD1222 dose. Here the CDR3 is given as CASSFQIGVRRYEQYF. Read as DNA, the sequence is TGTGCCAGCAGCTTTCAAATCGGGGTTAGGAGATACGAGCAGTACTTC. The entire variable domain, with the stretches around the CDR3 drawn from the reference TRBV11-2 and TRBJ2-7 proteins, is EAGVAQSPRYKIIEKRQSVAFWCNPISGHATLYWYQQILGQGPKLLIQFQNNGVVDDSQLPKDRFSAERLKGVDSTLKIQPAKLEDSAVYLCASSFQIGVRRYEQYFGPGTRLTVT.